This T cell receptor (beta chain) was obtained from a study of human T cells and chemical hapten exposure. Noted time point: patch test 2, 6 weeks after DPC sensitization. Documented treatment: therapeutic diphenylcyclopropenone sensitization with weekly scalp DPC. The sample holds many counts of this clonotype. Each CDR3 protein gets one entry after TCRdb re-called the RACE reads with MiXCR. The sample carries under 100,000 distinct CDR3 sequences, roughly 10% recorded once. This CDR3 has 15 amino acids. Germline V CDR1 and CDR2: SGHVS, FQNEAQ. The junction had 5 bases not matched to a gene; V was cut back by 1 base and J by 5 bases.

This clonotype was sampled from a woman in her forties or fifties with alopecia areata. Some clones in this sample may be carry-over from other donors' samples. The chain has TRBV7-8 and TRBJ2-7, with TRBD1 matching over 10 bases. The specimen comprised whole blood, sampled in connection with sensitization to the hapten diphenylcyclopropenone (DPC). The CDR3 spells CASSLDGTGDHEQYF. Here the CDR3 DNA reads TGTGCCAGCAGCTTAGACGGGACAGGGGACCACGAGCAGTACTTC.